The source of this T cell receptor beta chain is a study of Ad26.COV2.S vaccination and SARS-CoV-2 variants. Overall study findings and caveats: Measurement of non-spike TCR breadth gave similar results in vaccine and placebo recipients. Those who received the vaccine showed greater spike-specific TCR breadth than those given placebo.

Sample treatment: approximately 18 received Ad26.COV2.S at low or high dose, single or two shots; roughly five received placebo; per-sample allocation not given. The samples date from day 63 after the first vaccine or placebo injection. The individual, an adult aged 18-55 years, was a donor in Boston. The method was immunoSEQ multiplex PCR; TCRdb's version includes in-frame clones alone and lacks a portion of them. The sample yields 450,000 to 550,000 clones, roughly 87% seen once. CDR3 length: 14 amino acids. V was clipped by 3 bases and J by 0 bases, with 6 bases between them. Germline-derived CDR1 and CDR2 are MNHNS and SASEGT. Notes on this clone: Antigen: not known. Additional DNA sequences in this sample encode the identical CDR3.

The receptor was isolated from a person between 18 and 65 years old who received the Ad26.COV2.S COVID-19 vaccine or a placebo. The V gene is TRBV6-1, the J gene TRBJ1-5, with D uncertain. The specimen comprised peripheral blood, sampled in a trial of Ad26.COV2.S vaccine versus placebo. Written as DNA, the CDR3 is TGTGCCAGCAGTGACAGGAATAGCAATCAGCCCCAGCATTTT. It is translated as CASSDRNSNQPQHF.